These T cell receptor beta chains were read from a single sample in a study of shared clonotypes between healthy human individuals. Profiling relied on immunoSEQ multiplex PCR, and the TCRdb table lists in-frame clones only, not all of them. The sample shows some 1 million clones, about 75% of them seen only once. Source material: memory CD4+ T cells sorted from blood. All receptors come from a man between 18 and 35 years old in good health. The CDR3 runs from the conserved cysteine through the conserved F or W. The order of the fields is D gene, clone size, J gene, V gene, CDR3 DNA, CDR3 protein. D genes are given only for firm matches. Rows may omit the clone size; those that give it use once, few, many or a size class.

>TRBD1|.|TRBJ1-2|TRBV4-1
TGCGCCAGCAGCCAAATCTCGGCAGGGGGCGGCTATGGCTACACCTTC
CASSQISAGGGYGYTF
>.|once|TRBJ2-7|TRBV19
TGTGCCAGTAGGCGGGGCGGACAGAGCTCCTACGAGCAGTACTTC
CASRRGGQSSYEQYF
>TRBD2|.|TRBJ2-3|TRBV11-3
TGTGCCAGCAGCTTAGGTGGGACTAGCTTCACAGATACGCAGTATTTT
CASSLGGTSFTDTQYF
>TRBD2|.|TRBJ2-1|TRBV10-2
TGCGCCAGCAGGGTAGCGGGAGGGAAGGGCAATGAGCAGTTCTTC
CASRVAGGKGNEQFF
>TRBD2|.|TRBJ2-2|TRBV11-2
TGTGCCAGCAGCACCCGGGGGCTAGCGGGAGGACCCACCGGGGAGCTGTTTTTT
CASSTRGLAGGPTGELFF
>.|.|TRBJ2-5|TRBV11-3
TGTGCCAGCAGTAAGCAGGGGGAGACCCAGTACTTC
CASSKQGETQYF
>.|.|TRBJ2-5|TRBV11-1
TGTGCCAGCAGTATTCAGGCAGAGACCCAGTACTTC
CASSIQAETQYF
>TRBD1|.|TRBJ1-5|TRBV11-2
TGTGCCAGCAGCTTAAACAGGGGCGATTCGCCCCAGCATTTT
CASSLNRGDSPQHF
>.|few|TRBJ1-4|TRBV6-1
TGTGCCAGCAGAGAAGGCCGGGGACGGACTAATGAAAAACTGTTTTTT
CASREGRGRTNEKLFF
>TRBD1|few|TRBJ2-7|TRBV19
TGTGCCAGTAGAAAGACAGGGGTGAACTCCGAGCAGTACTTC
CASRKTGVNSEQYF
>TRBD2|once|TRBJ2-5|TRBV11-2
TGTGCCAGCAGTCAGGGACTAGCGGGGCAAGAGACCCAGTACTTC
CASSQGLAGQETQYF
>.|.|TRBJ1-1|TRBV18
TGTGCCAGCTCACCACTGACCGGGGTTGATGAAGCTTTCTTT
CASSPLTGVDEAFF
>TRBD1|.|TRBJ2-1|TRBV15
TGTGCCACCAGCAGGGGACCGGGACAGGGTGACAATGAGCAGTTCTTC
CATSRGPGQGDNEQFF
>TRBD1|.|TRBJ1-1|TRBV6-5
TGTGCCAGCAGCTACCTTGGACAGGGGTTGAACACTGAAGCTTTCTTT
CASSYLGQGLNTEAFF
>TRBD2|.|TRBJ2-2|TRBV7-6
TGTGCCAGCAGCCCCGGGACTAGCGGACACACCGGGGAGCTGTTTTTT
CASSPGTSGHTGELFF
>.|few|TRBJ1-1|TRBV18
TGTGCCAGCTCGCCACAGGGCGCCGATGGTGAAGCTTTCTTT
CASSPQGADGEAFF
>.|.|TRBJ2-6|TRBV6-5
TGTGCCAGCAGTCACAATCAAGCCAACGGAATGCTTTTC
CASSHNQANGMLF
>.|.|TRBJ2-4|TRBV11-3
TGTGCCAGCAGCCTGGGCGGGACAGTAGCCAAAAACATTCAGTACTTC
CASSLGGTVAKNIQYF
>.|.|TRBJ1-2|TRBV6-4
TGTGCCAGCAGTGAAGGGGGCTATGGCTACACCTTC
CASSEGGYGYTF
>.|few|TRBJ1-5|TRBV7-6
TGTGCCAGCAGCCTCAGTGACAATCAGCCCCAGCATTTT
CASSLSDNQPQHF
>TRBD2|.|TRBJ2-1|TRBV18
TGTGCCAGCTCACCGCCCGGGACTAGCGGCTCCTCTGAGCAGTTCTTC
CASSPPGTSGSSEQFF
>.|.|TRBJ1-5|TRBV29-1
TGCAGCGTTGAAGTGGGGGGAACGGGCAATCAGCCCCAGCATTTT
CSVEVGGTGNQPQHF
>TRBD2|.|TRBJ2-5|TRBV9
TGTGCCAGCAGCAAGGGACTAGCGGGGGGGCTCCAAGAGACCCAGTACTTC
CASSKGLAGGLQETQYF
>TRBD1|.|TRBJ1-6|TRBV6-6
TGTGCCAGCAACTTACAGGGGAATTCACCCCTCCACTTT
CASNLQGNSPLHF
>TRBD1|.|TRBJ2-7|TRBV29-1
TGCAGCGTTAGAATAGGGACAGCCGAGCAGTACTTC
CSVRIGTAEQYF
>.|.|TRBJ2-7|TRBV5-6
TGTGCCAGCAGTTCCCTGGGACGAAAAACCTACGAGCAGTACTTC
CASSSLGRKTYEQYF
>.|.|TRBJ2-7|TRBV11-2
TGTGCCAGCAGCTTAGGACGGGATGTTTACGAGCAGTACTTC
CASSLGRDVYEQYF
>TRBD1|.|TRBJ2-1|TRBV10-3
TGTGCCATCAGTGACCGGGACAGGGTGGTGAATGAGCAGTTCTTC
CAISDRDRVVNEQFF
>TRBD2|.|TRBJ2-5|TRBV29-1
TGCAGCGTCCAGCTAGCGGGAGGGCGGGGGGAGACCCAGTACTTC
CSVQLAGGRGETQYF
>.|.|TRBJ2-1|TRBV5-1
TGCGCCAGCAGCTTGGCCGAGGGGGGGCCGTACAATGAGCAGTTCTTC
CASSLAEGGPYNEQFF
>.|.|TRBJ2-2|TRBV30
TGTGCCTGGAGTGTACTGACCCCCGCCGGGGAGCTGTTTTTT
CAWSVLTPAGELFF
>.|once|TRBJ2-7|TRBV7-9
TGTGCCAGCAGCTTAGCGAATTCCTACGAGCAGTACTTC
CASSLANSYEQYF
>.|.|TRBJ2-7|TRBV18
TGTGCCAGCTCCGGCCAGGGGAGCTCCTACGAGCAGTACTTC
CASSGQGSSYEQYF
>.|.|TRBJ1-2|TRBV28
TGTGCCAGCAGGAAAAGGGCCTCTACTAACTATGGCTACACCTTC
CASRKRASTNYGYTF
>.|.|TRBJ1-5|TRBV6-6
TGTGCCAGCAGCCAGTTGTCGGGGATTGATCAGCCCCAGCATTTT
CASSQLSGIDQPQHF
>TRBD1|.|TRBJ2-5|TRBV10-3
TGTGCCATCAGTGTACGACAGGGGCAAGAGACCCAGTACTTC
CAISVRQGQETQYF
>.|few|TRBJ2-7|TRBV12-5
TGTGCTAGTGGTTTGGGTCCGGACTCCTACGAGCAGTACTTC
CASGLGPDSYEQYF
>.|.|TRBJ2-5|TRBV25-1
TGTGCCAGCAGTGAACCGGGTAGCATGGGAGAGACCCAGTACTTC
CASSEPGSMGETQYF
>TRBD2|.|TRBJ2-7|TRBV7-2
TGTGCCAGCAGCCGCGCGGGAGAGGGCTACGAGCAGTACTTC
CASSRAGEGYEQYF
>.|.|TRBJ2-7|TRBV5-1
TGCGCCAGCAGCTTGGGGCAGCCCGGGCCCGAGCAGTACTTC
CASSLGQPGPEQYF
>TRBD1|.|TRBJ2-7|TRBV7-2
TGTGCCAGCAGCTTAACCCTGACAGGGGAGCAGTACTTC
CASSLTLTGEQYF
>TRBD2|.|TRBJ2-1|TRBV7-2
TGTGCCAGCAGCTCTAGGACTAGCGGGTTAAACAATGAGCAGTTCTTC
CASSSRTSGLNNEQFF
>TRBD1|once|TRBJ1-5|TRBV27
TGTGCCAGCAGGAGGGGGTGGGGACAGGGAAATCAGCCCCAGCATTTT
CASRRGWGQGNQPQHF
>.|.|TRBJ1-5|TRBV2
TGTGCCAGCAGTGATCGGGGGCGTAGCAATCAGCCCCAGCATTTT
CASSDRGRSNQPQHF
>.|.|TRBJ1-1|TRBV6-1
TGTGCCAGCAGTGAAGGGACGTCTAAGGCTGAAGCTTTCTTT
CASSEGTSKAEAFF
>TRBD1|.|TRBJ1-5|TRBV5-5
TGTGCCAGCAGCCCCGCAGGGGGCGGCAATCAGCCCCAGCATTTT
CASSPAGGGNQPQHF
>.|.|TRBJ2-1|TRBV15
TGTGCCACCAGCAGAGATCTTGGCGAAGTTTCCGGGCAGTTCTTC
CATSRDLGEVSGQFF
>.|.|TRBJ2-5|TRBV15
TGTGCCACCAGCATCCGACCCGACAGGCAAGAGACCCAGTACTTC
CATSIRPDRQETQYF
>TRBD1|.|TRBJ2-3|TRBV2
TGTGCCAGCACCGCGACAGGGGATACGCAGTATTTT
CASTATGDTQYF
>.|.|TRBJ2-7|TRBV6-5
TGTGCCAGCAGCACCGGGACGGGCTACGAGCAGTACTTC
CASSTGTGYEQYF
>.|.|TRBJ2-1|TRBV27
TGTGCCAGCAGTTCAGCGGGCGGGACGGGGGCCTTCAATGAGCAGTTCTTC
CASSSAGGTGAFNEQFF
>TRBD2|.|TRBJ2-1|TRBV15
TGTGCCACCAGTACGACTAGCGGGGTGAGAAATGAGCAGTTCTTC
CATSTTSGVRNEQFF